One sample yielded the 30 T cell receptor beta chains listed below, sequenced in a study of T cell clones after liver transplantation. Sequencing used immunoSEQ multiplex PCR; TCRdb keeps in-frame clones, though not all of them. The sample comprises about 80,000 clones, roughly 80% of which are singletons, and approximately 0.43% rests with the top ten. The sample here was CD4+ T cells from blood, taken 45 to 46 months after liver transplant. Receptors originate from a human patient who received a liver transplant. Some T cells may trace back to the graft donor.

V and J are TRBV6-5 and TRBJ1-2; 9 bases map to TRBD1. The CDR3 covers 14 residues. The germline CDR1 and CDR2 sequences are MNHEY and SVGAGI. V gave up 5 bases and J gave up 8 bases; unmatched junction bases: 9. The CDR3 nucleotides are TGTGCCAGCAGTCAGACCGGGACAGGGCGAGGCTACACCTTC. Its translation is CASSQTGTGRGYTF.

A few counts support this clone. V gene TRBV6-5 combines with J gene TRBJ1-5; TRBD1 aligns across 7 bases. Looked up from germline, CDR1 is MNHEY and CDR2 is SVGAGI. J gave up 4 bases and V 6 bases, and 9 bases lay outside the gene matches. CDR3 length: 15 residues. CDR3 bases: TGTGCCAGCAGCCCCAGAGGCAGGGGGAATCAGCCCCAGCATTTT. Encoded protein: CASSPRGRGNQPQHF.

The chain joins TRBV5-4 to TRBJ2-7; 13 nucleotides agree with TRBD2. After removal of 4 bases from V and 1 base from J, the junction contained 8 bases not matched to a gene. The CDR3 length is 17 residues. Germline-derived CDR1 and CDR2 are SGHNT and YYREEE (reference sequence). The CDR3 spells CASSRTSGSTVSYEQYF. CDR3 bases: TGTGCCAGCAGCCGGACTAGCGGGAGTACAGTTTCCTACGAGCAGTACTTC.

This rearrangement joins TRBV19 to TRBJ1-5, with 7 positions matching TRBD1. Trimming cost V 9 bases and J 6 bases; bases outside gene matches: 11. Germline CDR1 LNHDA, CDR2 SQIVND (reference sequence). This CDR3 is built from 14 residues. The CDR3 DNA is TGTGCCAGCGCCGGAGGGGGCGAAGGTCAGCCCCAGCATTTT. This codes for CASAGGGEGQPQHF.

This chain links TRBV28 with TRBJ1-2; the D is unclear. CDR1 is MDHEN, CDR2 SYDVKM, per germline. V lost 3 bases, J lost 8 bases, and 19 bases lay in between. The CDR3 is 15 amino acids. CDR3: CASSFSRTAANGYTF. The CDR3 nucleotides read TGTGCCAGCAGTTTCTCCAGGACGGCGGCTAACGGCTACACCTTC.

This chain joins TRBV10-2 and TRBJ2-2, with D possibly matching TRBD1 (8 bases). CDR1 WSHSY and CDR2 SAAADI come from the germline V gene. Trimming took 6 bases from V and 3 from J, leaving 14 bases between them. The CDR3 covers 15 residues. The CDR3 nucleotides read TGCGCCAGCAGCTCACAGGGGGGGGACACCGGGGAGCTGTTTTTT. This codes for CASSSQGGDTGELFF.

J is TRBJ2-7 and V is TRBV2; 10 bases are a match to TRBD1. The germline CDR1 and CDR2 sequences are SNHLY and FYNNEI. The CDR3 runs 14 residues. With 4 bases clipped from V and 3 bases from J, the junction kept 3 bases outside the gene matches. The CDR3 nucleotides read TGTGCCAGCAGTGTTGGGGACAGGGGCTACGAGCAGTACTTC. Translated, it gives CASSVGDRGYEQYF.

This chain joins TRBV5-1 and TRBJ2-4; 11 nucleotides line up with TRBD2. CDR3 length: 18 amino acids. V lost 2 bases to trimming and J lost 6 bases; unmatched junction nucleotides: 13. The germline CDR1 and CDR2 sequences are SGHRS and YFSETQ. The CDR3 DNA reads TGCGCCAGCAGCTTAGGGGGGACTAGCGGATCCAGGGGAAACATTCAGTACTTC. This gives the protein CASSLGGTSGSRGNIQYF.

The chain links TRBV6-5 to TRBJ1-5; 10 bases map to TRBD1. CDR3 length: 14 residues. Germline values: CDR1 MNHEY, CDR2 SVGAGI. V was clipped by 4 bases and J by 7 bases; unmatched bases: 4. The CDR3 bases are TGTGCCAGCAGTTGGACAGGGGGAGGACAGCCCCAGCATTTT. It is translated as CASSWTGGGQPQHF.

J is TRBJ2-7 and V is TRBV7-2; D is possibly TRBD2 (6 bases). Germline assignment: CDR1 SGHTA and CDR2 FQGNSA. The V end was cut by 0 bases, the J end by 3 bases, with 6 bases between. CDR3 length: 13 amino acids. The CDR3 DNA reads TGTGCCAGCAGCTTAGCGGGAGGCTACGAGCAGTACTTC. Its translation: CASSLAGGYEQYF.

This clone was seen a handful of times. The gene calls are TRBV19 and TRBJ1-2; D is unclear. V was cut by 5 bases and J by 1 base, with 5 bases left in between. The CDR3 spans 12 residues. Germline CDR1 is LNHDA and CDR2 is SQIVND (reference sequence). The CDR3 bases are TGTGCCAGTAGTGGCAGTAACTATGGCTACACCTTC. Translating gives CASSGSNYGYTF.

V gene TRBV29-1 combines with J gene TRBJ1-2; the match to TRBD1 covers 8 bases. The trim removed 3 bases at V and 8 bases at J, leaving 5 bases unmatched. Per germline, CDR1 SQVTM and CDR2 ANQGSEA. The CDR3 is 12 residues long. CDR3 nucleotide sequence: TGCAGCGTTGAGGTGGCAGGGGGCGGCTACACCTTC. Protein: CSVEVAGGGYTF.

The V and J genes are TRBV28 and TRBJ2-7; D perhaps matches TRBD1 (5 bases). V was shortened by 7 bases and J by 3 bases, with 10 bases between the two germline ends. Germline CDR1 reads MDHEN; CDR2 reads SYDVKM. CDR3 length: 12 amino acids. The CDR3 reads CASTLDNYEQYF. DNA for the CDR3: TGTGCCAGCACCCTGGACAACTACGAGCAGTACTTC.

This CDR3 reads CASSSGGRGSGNTIYF. The CDR3 bases are TGCGCCAGCAGCTCAGGGGGACGGGGCTCTGGAAACACCATATATTTT. V gene TRBV5-1 combines with J gene TRBJ1-3; 7 nucleotides align to TRBD1. Losses at the gene ends were 3 bases for V and 0 bases for J; bases not matched to a gene: 6. The CDR3 is 16 residues long. CDR1 and CDR2 (germline): SGHRS, YFSETQ. The whole variable domain, remainder taken from reference TRBV5-1 and TRBJ1-3, is KAGVTQTPRYLIKTRGQQVTLSCSPISGHRSVSWYQQTPGQGLQFLFEYFSETQRNKGNFPGRFSGRQFSNSRSEMNVSTLELGDSALYLCASSSGGRGSGNTIYFGEGSWLTVV.

The V call is TRBV18, the J call TRBJ2-2; 9 bases fit TRBD1. V trimming: 4 bases; J trimming: 6 bases; junction bases outside the gene matches: 9. Looked up from germline, CDR1 is KGHSH and CDR2 is LQKENI. The CDR3 is made up of 16 amino acids. Written as DNA, the CDR3 is TGTGCCAGCTCACAATCGGGACAGGGAGGATCCGGGGAGCTGTTTTTT. Its protein is CASSQSGQGGSGELFF.

The rearrangement joins TRBV7-2 to TRBJ2-1; D is uncertain. Germline lookup yields CDR1 SGHTA and CDR2 FQGNSA. The V gene lost 5 bases and the J gene lost 4 bases, with 3 bases spanning the gap. The CDR3 totals 11 residues. CDR3 residues: CASSRYNEQFF. The DNA for the CDR3 is TGTGCCAGCAGCCGGTACAATGAGCAGTTCTTC.

The rearrangement uses TRBV14 and TRBJ1-2, with D unresolved. The CDR3 has 12 amino acids. Trimming removed 0 bases from V and 6 bases from J, with 5 bases in between. Germline-derived CDR1 and CDR2 are SGHDN and FVKESK. CDR3 sequence reads: CASSQDGHGYTF. CDR3 nucleotides: TGTGCCAGCAGCCAAGATGGGCATGGCTACACCTTC.

This chain joins TRBV7-2 and TRBJ1-2; no definite D call. V was shortened by 2 bases and J by 6 bases, with 13 bases between the two germline ends. The CDR3 totals 14 residues. Per the germline V gene, CDR1 is SGHTA and CDR2 is FQGNSA. The DNA for the CDR3 is TGTGCCAGCAGCTTATCAAACAGTCGAAATGGCTACACCTTC. It specifies CASSLSNSRNGYTF. Based on the CDR3 plus reference TRBV7-2 and TRBJ1-2, the full variable domain is GAGVSQSPSNKVTEKGKDVELRCDPISGHTALYWYRQSLGQGLEFLIYFQGNSAPDKSGLPSDRFSAERTGGSVSTLTIQRTQQEDSAVYLCASSLSNSRNGYTFGSGTRLTVV.

The table lists this clone with a few counts. V usage is TRBV5-1 and J usage is TRBJ1-4, with TRBD1 as a possible D gene (6 bases). Germline V gives CDR1 SGHRS, CDR2 YFSETQ. Trimming cost V 3 bases and J 8 bases, with 17 bases left between them. The CDR3 totals 15 residues. This CDR3 is CASSSVGGQGEKLFF. CDR3 coding DNA: TGCGCCAGCAGCTCCGTGGGGGGGCAGGGAGAAAAACTGTTTTTT.

This chain links TRBV5-1 with TRBJ2-5, with 8 bases fitting TRBD1. Germline CDR1 is SGHRS and CDR2 is YFSETQ. Unmatched junction bases numbered 19, after V lost 1 base and J lost 5 bases. This CDR3 region has 19 residues. The DNA of the CDR3 is TGCGCCAGCAGCTTGAAGGCGCAGGGGGCCCGTGTAAGGGTGGAGACCCAGTACTTC. Translating gives CASSLKAQGARVRVETQYF.

The J gene is TRBJ2-7, the V gene TRBV6-6; 9 bases fit TRBD1. The CDR3 runs to 15 residues. The germline CDR1 and CDR2 sequences are MNHNY and SVGAGI (reference sequence). V shed 6 bases and J 0 bases; nucleotides not matched to a gene: 6. The DNA for the CDR3 is TGTGCCAGCAGCCAGGGACAGGGTCTCTCCTACGAGCAGTACTTC. Its protein is CASSQGQGLSYEQYF.

The V and J genes are TRBV28 and TRBJ2-1, with D perhaps TRBD1 (7 bases). CDR3 length equals 14 residues. Germline lookup yields CDR1 MDHEN and CDR2 SYDVKM. V gave up 6 bases and J gave up 4 bases, with 13 bases separating them. The CDR3 reads CASSPPGGYNEQFF. The CDR3 bases are TGTGCCAGCAGCCCCCCAGGGGGGTACAATGAGCAGTTCTTC. Full variable domain (missing parts from reference TRBV28 and TRBJ2-1): DVKVTQSSRYLVKRTGEKVFLECVQDMDHENMFWYRQDPGLGLRLIYFSYDVKMKEKGDIPEGYSVSREKKERFSLILESASTNQTSMYLCASSPPGGYNEQFFGPGTRLTVL.

The chain combines TRBV7-9 with TRBJ2-6, with D maybe TRBD2 (5 bases). The CDR3 length is 15 residues. The germline gives CDR1 SEHNR, CDR2 FQNEAQ (reference sequence). V lost 3 bases and J 0 bases, leaving 6 bases between the germline ends. The CDR3 loop reads CASSLRASGANVLTF. The DNA of the CDR3 is TGTGCCAGCAGCTTGAGGGCCTCTGGGGCCAACGTCCTGACTTTC.

This chain's CDR3 is CASTVSGNTIYF. The CDR3 DNA reads TGTGCCAGCACCGTTTCTGGAAACACCATATATTTT. J is TRBJ1-3 and V is TRBV28, with no clear D. Per germline, CDR1 MDHEN and CDR2 SYDVKM. The CDR3 is made up of 12 amino acids. Between the trimmed V and J ends, which lost 7 bases and 1 base, there was a span of 5 bases.

V gene TRBV2 combines with J gene TRBJ2-7, with D tentatively TRBD1 (6 bases). Trimming removed 0 bases from V and 2 bases from J, with 14 bases in between. Germline V gene data show CDR1 as SNHLY and CDR2 as FYNNEI. The CDR3 is 16 residues long. Written as DNA, the CDR3 is TGTGCCAGCAGTGAAGCATCCGGGACAAGCCCCTACGAGCAGTACTTC. This codes for CASSEASGTSPYEQYF.

This chain joins TRBV6-6 and TRBJ2-7; tentatively, D is TRBD2 (5 bases). CDR1 MNHNY and CDR2 SVGAGI come from the germline V gene (reference sequence). CDR3 length equals 12 residues. The germline V and J ends were trimmed by 4 bases and 7 bases, with 11 bases remaining between them. The CDR3 bases are TGTGCCAGCAGTTGGGGAGCGCGTGAGCAGTACTTC. The encoded protein is CASSWGAREQYF.

The J gene is TRBJ1-3, the V gene TRBV7-9; 8 bases agree with TRBD1. With V trimmed by 5 bases and J by 0 bases, 6 bases remained unmatched. This CDR3 is built from 16 residues. Germline values: CDR1 SEHNR, CDR2 FQNEAQ (reference sequence). The CDR3, as DNA: TGTGCCAGCAGCCCCAGGGGGCAATCCTCTGGAAACACCATATATTTT. This translates into CASSPRGQSSGNTIYF.

The chain carries TRBV5-1 and TRBJ2-1, with 7 bases lining up with TRBD2. J gave up 1 base and V 2 bases, and 3 bases lay outside the gene matches. CDR1 is SGHRS, CDR2 YFSETQ, per germline. CDR3 length equals 15 residues. The CDR3 loop is CASSFAAGSYNEQFF. The CDR3 DNA is TGCGCCAGCAGCTTTGCAGCGGGGTCCTACAATGAGCAGTTCTTC.

This clone has just one count. The chain joins TRBV11-2 to TRBJ2-7; D gene uncertain. The ends were cut back, 6 bases at V and 5 bases at J, with 11 bases in the middle. The CDR3 has 12 residues. Germline V gene data show CDR1 as SGHAT and CDR2 as FQNNGV. Here the CDR3 DNA reads TGTGCCAGCAGGGGCGCAGCCGACGAGCAGTACTTC. Its protein product is CASRGAADEQYF.

Remarks on this clone: The junction departs from germline at one end; a sequencing error may be responsible. The CDR3 is CASSLARAGGGQGTQYF. CDR3 DNA sequence: TGTGCCAGCAGCTTAGCTAGGGCGGGAGGAGGCCAAGGGACCCAGTACTTC. The chain carries TRBV7-2 and TRBJ2-5; TRBD2 matches 8 bases. Germline V gene lookup returns CDR1 SGHTA and CDR2 FQGNSA. CDR3 length: 17 amino acids.